Listed below are T cell receptor beta chains from one sample, sequenced in a study of blood T cell repertoires in COVID-19. Repertoires were generated with immunoSEQ multiplex PCR, while TCRdb's copy carries only in-frame clones and drops some. This sample carries almost 400,000 clones, around nine tenths of them seen once, and the ten largest clones take about 0.89%. Material for sequencing was PBMCs or T cells enriched from blood (not recorded which). Source of these receptors: a woman aged 25 to 39 with acute COVID-19. The CDR3 runs from the conserved cysteine through the conserved F or W.

V: TRBV4-3; CDR3: CASSQEWGRGQPQHF
V: TRBV10-3; CDR3: CAIMGGPNEKLFF
V: TRBV2; CDR3: CASSGLAVRYEQYF
V: TRBV29-1; CDR3: CSVESASGETQYF
V: TRBV9; CDR3: CASSVGASRGPDTQYF
V: TRBV2; CDR3: CASSETQVNTEAFF
V: TRBV2; CDR3: CASRLASGASYTF
V: TRBV12-5; CDR3: CASGLVRGTGKAYNSPLHF
V: TRBV6-5; CDR3: CASSYVAGQETQYF
V: TRBV20-1; CDR3: CSASSVGSATEIQETQYF
V: TRBV7-2; CDR3: CASSLAGGGPQMFF
V: TRBV20-1; CDR3: CSASWAGPMNTEAFF
V: TRBV28; CDR3: CASRPTGGRGQPQHF
V: TRBV18; CDR3: CASSRSRSGGEETQYF
V: TRBV6-2/TRBV6-3; CDR3: CASSYLPTTGFNQPQHF
V: TRBV7-2; CDR3: CASSFFDSKNSPLHF
V: TRBV5-1; CDR3: CASTPGITMNTEAFF
V: TRBV29-1; CDR3: CSVVQGANEQYF
V: TRBV7-2; CDR3: CASSLLSTGWDEQFF
V: TRBV5-6; CDR3: CASAPTGGDTGELFF
V: TRBV20-1; CDR3: CSASGPIADTQYF
V: TRBV27; CDR3: CASSTVRGSSYEQYF
V: TRBV5-1; CDR3: CASSLRPGVTDTQYF
V: TRBV19; CDR3: CASGTGGVQPQHF
V: TRBV6-2/TRBV6-3; CDR3: CASSYSAGSNQPQHF
V: TRBV19; CDR3: CASTPRDRGRVYGYTF
V: TRBV7-2; CDR3: CASSFGTGLNTEAFF
V: TRBV3-1/TRBV3-2; CDR3: CASSQETFGRVTGELFF
V: TRBV12-3/TRBV12-4; CDR3: CASPRGGNTIYF
V: TRBV2; CDR3: CAAAGQGVNTGELFF
V: TRBV5-1; CDR3: CASSLDGRNYGYTF
V: TRBV29-1; CDR3: CSVGAMVTGELFF